The sequence of this TCR beta chain was determined in a study of Graves' ophthalmopathy and Graves' hyperthyroidism. CDR3 length: 13 amino acids. V shed 5 bases and J shed 4 bases, with 12 bases lying between them. CDR1 is ENHRY, CDR2 SYGVKD, per germline. Amplified material comprised TCR beta CDR3 regions derived from RNA transcripts. HTBI-primed first-round RT-PCR preceded second-round multiplex PCR. TCRdb fed the multiplex PCR reads into MiXCR, producing one record per CDR3 protein. The data show 1 million to 1.3 million distinct CDR3 sequences, 35% to 45% seen once. In this sample, this clonotype turned up many times. No antigen is known for it. The study's findings and limits: In blood appeared most of the expanded thyroid clonotypes whose frequency exceeded 0.001.

The origin of this receptor is an adult man with Graves' hyperthyroidism. The rearrangement links TRBV10-3 to TRBJ2-7; D is uncertain. Specimen: peripheral blood or thyroid tissue (not recorded which). In DNA form, the CDR3 reads TGTGCCATCAGTCCGCTCGTTAATTACGAGCAGTACTTC. This codes for CAISPLVNYEQYF.